This paragraph covers one T cell receptor beta chain sequence. Profiling relied on immunoSEQ multiplex PCR, and the TCRdb table lists in-frame clones only, not all of them. The repertoire consists of approximately 77,000 clones, with about 93% occurring once and the leading ten covering about 0.34%. In germline, CDR1 is PRHDT, CDR2 FYEKMQ (reference sequence). The ends were cut back, 3 bases at V and 0 bases at J, with 13 bases in the middle. The CDR3 has 16 residues. The data originate from a study of OX40 agonist ivuxolimab in advanced cancers. Whole-study context: Patients were infused with ivuxolimab every 2 weeks at 0.01 to 10 mg/kg. A mean age of 60 years, range about 20 to 85, was recorded, and roughly 83% were male.

Patients were excluded for autoimmune disease history or systemic immunosuppression. The rearrangement uses TRBV13 and TRBJ2-3; D gene unclear. Sequenced here: CD4+ or CD8+ T cells sorted from blood, sampled in a trial of the OX40 agonist ivuxolimab. This clonotype was sampled from an adult with an advanced solid tumor such as melanoma, head and neck, liver or kidney cancer. This CDR3 is CASSLVPIGSTDTQYF. For the CDR3, the DNA is TGTGCCAGCAGCTTGGTACCTATAGGGAGCACAGATACGCAGTATTTT.